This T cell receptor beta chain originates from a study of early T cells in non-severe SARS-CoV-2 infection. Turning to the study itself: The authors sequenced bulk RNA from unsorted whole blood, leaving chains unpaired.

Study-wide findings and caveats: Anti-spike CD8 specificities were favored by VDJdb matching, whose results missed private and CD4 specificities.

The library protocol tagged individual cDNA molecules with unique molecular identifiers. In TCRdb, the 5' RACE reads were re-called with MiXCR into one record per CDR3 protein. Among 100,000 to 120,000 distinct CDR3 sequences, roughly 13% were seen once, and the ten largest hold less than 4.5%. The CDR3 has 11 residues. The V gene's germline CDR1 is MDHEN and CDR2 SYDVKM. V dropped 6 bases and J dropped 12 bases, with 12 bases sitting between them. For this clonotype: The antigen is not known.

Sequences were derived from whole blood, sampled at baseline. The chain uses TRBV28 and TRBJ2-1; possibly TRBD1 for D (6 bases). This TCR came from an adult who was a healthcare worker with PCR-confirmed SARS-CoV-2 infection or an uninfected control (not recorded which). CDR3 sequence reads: CASSSRGMQFF. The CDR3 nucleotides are TGTGCCAGCAGCTCAAGGGGGATGCAGTTCTTC.